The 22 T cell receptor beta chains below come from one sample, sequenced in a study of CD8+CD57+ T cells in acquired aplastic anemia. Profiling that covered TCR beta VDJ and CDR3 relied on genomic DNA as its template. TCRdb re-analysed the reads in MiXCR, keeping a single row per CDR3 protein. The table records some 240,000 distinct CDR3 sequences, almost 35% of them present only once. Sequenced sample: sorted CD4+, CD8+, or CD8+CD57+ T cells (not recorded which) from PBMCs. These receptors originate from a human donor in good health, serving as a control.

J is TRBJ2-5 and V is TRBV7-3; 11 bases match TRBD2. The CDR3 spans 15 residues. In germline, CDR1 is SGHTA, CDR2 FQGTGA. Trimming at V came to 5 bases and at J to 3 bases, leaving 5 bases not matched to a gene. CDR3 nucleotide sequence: TGTGCCAGCAGCGACCAGACTAGCGGGGAAGAGACCCAGTACTTC. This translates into CASSDQTSGEETQYF.

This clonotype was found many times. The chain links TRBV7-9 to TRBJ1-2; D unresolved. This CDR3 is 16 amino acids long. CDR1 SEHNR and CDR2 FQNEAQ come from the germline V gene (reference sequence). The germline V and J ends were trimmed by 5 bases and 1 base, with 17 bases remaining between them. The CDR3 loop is CASSEMGLRGNYGYTF. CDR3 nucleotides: TGTGCCAGCAGCGAGATGGGCCTCCGGGGTAACTATGGCTACACCTTC.

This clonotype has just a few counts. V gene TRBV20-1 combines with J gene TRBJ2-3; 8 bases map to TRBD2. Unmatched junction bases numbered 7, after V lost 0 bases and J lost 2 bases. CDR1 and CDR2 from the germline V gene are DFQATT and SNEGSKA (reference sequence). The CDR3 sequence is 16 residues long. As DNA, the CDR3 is TGCAGTGCTAGAGATTTGTTGCGGGGGGACACAGATACGCAGTATTTT. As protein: CSARDLLRGDTDTQYF.

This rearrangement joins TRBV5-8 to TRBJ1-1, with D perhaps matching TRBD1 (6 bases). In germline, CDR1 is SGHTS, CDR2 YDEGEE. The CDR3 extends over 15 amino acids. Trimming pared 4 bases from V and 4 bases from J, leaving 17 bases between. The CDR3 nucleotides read TGTGCCAGCAGCCCACCTCGGGGGCGGAGCACTGAAGCTTTCTTT. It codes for CASSPPRGRSTEAFF.

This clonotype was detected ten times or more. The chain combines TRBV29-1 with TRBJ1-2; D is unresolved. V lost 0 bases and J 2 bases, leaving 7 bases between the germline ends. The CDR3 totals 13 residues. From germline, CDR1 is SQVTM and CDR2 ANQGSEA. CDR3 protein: CSVEDPKNYGYTF. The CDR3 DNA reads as TGCAGCGTTGAAGACCCGAAGAACTATGGCTACACCTTC.

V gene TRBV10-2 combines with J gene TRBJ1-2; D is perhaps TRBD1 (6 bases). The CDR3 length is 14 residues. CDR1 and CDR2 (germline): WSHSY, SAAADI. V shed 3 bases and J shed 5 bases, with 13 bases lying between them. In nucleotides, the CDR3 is TGCGCCAGCAGTGAATATGGACAGAGGTATGGCTACACCTTC. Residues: CASSEYGQRYGYTF.

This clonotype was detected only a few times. CDR3 loop: CASSVAETTNEKLFF. The CDR3 DNA is TGTGCCAGCAGCGTGGCAGAGACAACTAATGAAAAACTGTTTTTT. The J gene is TRBJ1-4, the V gene TRBV9; D is unclear. Germline V lookup: CDR1 SGDLS, CDR2 YYNGEE. The CDR3 sequence is 15 residues long. Trimming removed 2 bases at V and 0 bases at J, with 8 bases between.

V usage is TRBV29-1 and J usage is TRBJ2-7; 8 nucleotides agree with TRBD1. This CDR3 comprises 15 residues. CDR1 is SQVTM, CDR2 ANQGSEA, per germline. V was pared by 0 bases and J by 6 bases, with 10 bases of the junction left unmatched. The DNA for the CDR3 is TGCAGCGTTGAAGATCGGGCAGGGGGCTATGGCGAGCAGTACTTC. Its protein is CSVEDRAGGYGEQYF.

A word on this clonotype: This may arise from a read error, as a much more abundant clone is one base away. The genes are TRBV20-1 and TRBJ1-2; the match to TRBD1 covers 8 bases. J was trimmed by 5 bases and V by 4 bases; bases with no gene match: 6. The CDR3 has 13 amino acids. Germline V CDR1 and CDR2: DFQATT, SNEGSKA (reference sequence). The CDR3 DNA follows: TGCAGTGCTAACCGAGACAGGGGATATGGCTACACCTTC. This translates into CSANRDRGYGYTF.

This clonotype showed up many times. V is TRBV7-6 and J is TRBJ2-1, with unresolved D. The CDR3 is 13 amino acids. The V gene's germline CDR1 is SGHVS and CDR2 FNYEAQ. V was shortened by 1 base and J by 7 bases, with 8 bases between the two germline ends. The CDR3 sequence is CASSLVAGNEQFF. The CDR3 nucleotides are TGTGCCAGCAGCTTAGTTGCCGGGAATGAGCAGTTCTTC.

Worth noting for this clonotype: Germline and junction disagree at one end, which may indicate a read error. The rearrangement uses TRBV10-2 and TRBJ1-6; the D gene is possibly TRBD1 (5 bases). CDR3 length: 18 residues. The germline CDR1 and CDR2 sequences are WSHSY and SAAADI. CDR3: CASSESAREAGYNSPPHF. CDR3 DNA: TGCGCCAGCAGTGAGTCTGCCAGGGAGGCCGGGTATAATTCACCCCCCCACTTT.

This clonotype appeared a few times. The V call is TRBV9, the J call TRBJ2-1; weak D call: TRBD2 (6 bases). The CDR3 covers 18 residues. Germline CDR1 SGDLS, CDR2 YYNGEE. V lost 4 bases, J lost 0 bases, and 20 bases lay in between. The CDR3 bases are TGTGCCAGCAGCATGCTACCGGGACTCAAGAGCTCCTACAATGAGCAGTTCTTC. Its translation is CASSMLPGLKSSYNEQFF.

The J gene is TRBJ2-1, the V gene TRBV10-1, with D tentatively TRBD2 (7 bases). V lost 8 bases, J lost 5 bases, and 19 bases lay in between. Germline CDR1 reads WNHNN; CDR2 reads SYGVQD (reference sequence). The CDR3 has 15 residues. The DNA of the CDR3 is TGCGCCAGCTCTCAGGGGACTATACTCGACAATGAGCAGTTCTTC. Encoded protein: CASSQGTILDNEQFF.

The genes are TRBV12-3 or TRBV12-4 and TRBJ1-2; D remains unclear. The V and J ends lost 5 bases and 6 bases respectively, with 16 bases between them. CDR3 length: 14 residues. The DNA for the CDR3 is TGTGCCAGCAGTCCCCGCGACCCCGCGAATGGCTACACCTTC. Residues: CASSPRDPANGYTF.

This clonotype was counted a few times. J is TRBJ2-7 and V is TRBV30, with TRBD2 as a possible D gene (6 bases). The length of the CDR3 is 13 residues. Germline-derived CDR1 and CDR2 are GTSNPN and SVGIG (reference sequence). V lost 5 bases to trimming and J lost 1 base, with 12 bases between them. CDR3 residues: CAWGGPRSYEQYF. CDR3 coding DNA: TGTGCCTGGGGAGGGCCTAGATCCTACGAGCAGTACTTC. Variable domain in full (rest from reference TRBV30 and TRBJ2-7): SQTIHQWPATLVQPVGSPLSLECTVEGTSNPNLYWYRQAAGRGLQLLFYSVGIGQISSEVPQNLSASRPQDRQFILSSKKLLLSDSGFYLCAWGGPRSYEQYFGPGTRLTVT.

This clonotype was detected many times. The CDR3 region is CASSATGSTEAFF. CDR3 DNA sequence: TGTGCCAGTAGTGCTACAGGGAGCACTGAAGCTTTCTTT. The chain links TRBV19 to TRBJ1-1; D might be TRBD1 (6 bases). The CDR3 runs to 13 residues. CDR1 is LNHDA and CDR2 is SQIVND in the germline V gene (reference sequence). Trimming stripped 5 bases from V and 4 bases from J, with 11 bases between. The complete variable domain, with remaining parts taken from reference TRBV19 and TRBJ1-1, reads DGGITQSPKYLFRKEGQNVTLSCEQNLNHDAMYWYRQDPGQGLRLIYYSQIVNDFQKGDIAEGYSVSREKKESFPLTVTSAQKNPTAFYLCASSATGSTEAFFGQGTRLTVV.

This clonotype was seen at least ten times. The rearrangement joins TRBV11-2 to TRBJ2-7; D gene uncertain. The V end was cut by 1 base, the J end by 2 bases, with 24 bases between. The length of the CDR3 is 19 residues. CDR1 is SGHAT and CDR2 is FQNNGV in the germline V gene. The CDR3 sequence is CASSLVVSYSPPTTYEQYF. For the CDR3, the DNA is TGTGCCAGCAGCTTAGTCGTGTCCTACAGCCCACCCACAACCTACGAGCAGTACTTC.

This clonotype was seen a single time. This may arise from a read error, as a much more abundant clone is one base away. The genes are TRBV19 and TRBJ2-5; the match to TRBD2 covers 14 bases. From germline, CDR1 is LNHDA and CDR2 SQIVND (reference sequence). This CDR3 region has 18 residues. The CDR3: CASSITGLAGGYQEAQYF. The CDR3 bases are TGTGCCAGTAGTATCACCGGACTAGCGGGAGGTTACCAAGAGGCCCAGTACTTC. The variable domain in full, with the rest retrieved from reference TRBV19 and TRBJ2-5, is DGGITQSPKYLFRKEGQNVTLSCEQNLNHDAMYWYRQDPGQGLRLIYYSQIVNDFQKGDIAEGYSVSREKKESFPLTVTSAQKNPTAFYLCASSITGLAGGYQEAQYFGPGTRLLVL.

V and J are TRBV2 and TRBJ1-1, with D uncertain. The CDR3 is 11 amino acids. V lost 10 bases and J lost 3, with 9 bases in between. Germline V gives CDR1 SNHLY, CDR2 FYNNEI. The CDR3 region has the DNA TGTGCCATATCAGTGGACACTGAAGCTTTCTTT. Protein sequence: CAISVDTEAFF.

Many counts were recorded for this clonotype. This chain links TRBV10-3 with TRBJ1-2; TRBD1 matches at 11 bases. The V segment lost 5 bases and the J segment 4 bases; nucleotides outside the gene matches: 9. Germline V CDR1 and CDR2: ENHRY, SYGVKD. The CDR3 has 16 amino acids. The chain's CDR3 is CAISKPDRGLGYGYTF. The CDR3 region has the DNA TGTGCCATCAGTAAACCGGACAGGGGGCTTGGCTATGGCTACACCTTC.

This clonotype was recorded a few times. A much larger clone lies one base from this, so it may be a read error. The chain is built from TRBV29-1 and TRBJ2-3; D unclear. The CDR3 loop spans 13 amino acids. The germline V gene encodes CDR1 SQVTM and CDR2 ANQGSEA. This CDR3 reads CSANRPHTDTRYF. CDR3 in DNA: TGCAGCGCCAATAGACCCCACACAGATACGCGGTATTTT.

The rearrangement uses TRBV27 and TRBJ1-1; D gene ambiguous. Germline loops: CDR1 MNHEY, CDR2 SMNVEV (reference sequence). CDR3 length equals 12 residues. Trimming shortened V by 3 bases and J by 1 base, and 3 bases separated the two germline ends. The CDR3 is CASSFSNTEAFF. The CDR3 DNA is TGTGCCAGCAGTTTCTCGAACACTGAAGCTTTCTTT.